This T cell receptor beta chain stems from a study of cytomegalovirus exposure and HLA in healthy donors (dated by TCRdb to about 2017). Study-wide context: An earlier analysis of approximately 590 of the donors reported approximately 290 Gb of sequence data and approximately 110 million unique TCR beta sequences from roughly 200 million T cells. Among the roughly 400 genotyped donors, around 79% belonged to the genetic ancestry cluster associated with self-reported Caucasian donors. The study aimed to test whether cataloging public T cell receptors could reveal signatures of past pathogen exposure. All discovery cohort repertoires had been generated on a single sequencing platform. Typing coverage varied by locus: roughly 629-630 donors for A, B, C, DRB1 and DQB1; more than 500 for DQA1; around 610 for DPA1; more than 450 for DPB1. In the later analysis, no new phenotypic data were used to find candidate immune exposures; instead, reliance was placed on TCR beta sequences and their occurrence across donors. Class I and class II HLA loci were covered by the typing at four-digit resolution. The study used immunosequencing to profile the T cell repertoires of some 600 subjects and linked those repertoires to cytomegalovirus serostatus. In addition to the first cohort of approximately 670 subjects, a separate validation cohort of 130 or so different subjects was used. To predict cytomegalovirus infection status, the study combined high-throughput TCR immunosequencing, statistical association of individual TCRs with disease status, and machine learning. An earlier analysis of some 500 of the donors used high-throughput TCR beta sequencing to judge whether each TCR beta V gene segment behaved as functional or pseudogenic. Donor age, sex, ethnicity and CMV serostatus were collected together with the repertoire data. Several DR-DQ haplotypes were handled as single units for association and clustering, since linkage in the cohort was strong. Around 320 gigabases of sequencing data and roughly 90 million unique TCR sequences were included in an early release covering several hundred HLA-typed donors. To study patterns of TCR occurrence, a later analysis re-analyzed previously published TCR beta repertoires from 500 to 850 donors and added high-resolution HLA genotyping. Across around 400 genotyped donors of the cohort, an average of 235,054 unique TCR beta nucleotide sequences per donor were sequenced, and 15% to 20% of those sequences were non-productive. A later genetic analysis used genome-wide SNP genotypes for about 65% of the 666 donors, treating that subset as a discovery cohort. Here is what the overall study found, with its caveats: Because counts were too low, seventeen rarely observed V segments, including chromosome 9 orphons, were left out of the earlier analysis of some 640 of the donors. The classifier was reported to diagnose cytomegalovirus status with high specificity and sensitivity in both the original cohort and the validation cohort. A total of fewer than 200 TCR beta chains were listed by the study as associated with cytomegalovirus. Some IMGT-functional V segments, including TRBV6-2 and TRBV6-3, could not be distinguished by the 87-base-pair reads and were therefore excluded. Only TCR beta chains were sequenced in this cohort, and the absence of alpha or paired-chain data limited detectable features. Linkage disequilibrium might explain the correlated functional status among segregating V segments, but an unknown experimental factor could not be ruled out. An association between a missense DCLRE1C variant and V-gene and J-gene trimming of TCR beta chains was found in a later genetic analysis and replicated in an independent cohort. Several of the top co-occurrence clusters appeared to be linked to parvovirus B19, influenza, CMV and Epstein-Barr virus, according to a later analysis. A further reported finding was that TCR beta sequences accurately predicted the HLA-A and HLA-B alleles for most subjects in the first cohort. In a later analysis, around 15,000 TCR beta sequences were associated with specific HLA alleles at a false discovery rate of 0.05. In an earlier analysis of fewer than 750 of the donors, most TCR beta V segments were observed in productive rearrangements about 87% or about 30% of the time, broadly matching IMGT annotations. Strong co-occurrence of HLA alleles, especially DR and DQ, made assigning TCR associations to individual alleles difficult. The authors suggested that the approach could potentially be extended to other disease states and immunological phenotypes. HLA typing was unavailable for some donors at each locus, so association tests used only the typed subset. A group of highly shared sequence variants was considered likely to be a technical artifact of the sequencing pipeline. In a later analysis, most CMV-associated TCR beta chains were found to appear HLA-restricted, with HLA associations seemingly driven largely by CMV exposure. A later genetic analysis reported fewer N-insertions in productive TCRs among donors in an Asian-associated ancestry cluster than the roughly 700-donor mean. The presence/absence analyses assumed that sequencing depth was roughly uniform across donors, and that assumption may not be true. A few of the identified cytomegalovirus-associated TCR beta chains were confirmed in vitro to be specific for cytomegalovirus antigens. In a later analysis, the rate of TCR association differed among HLA loci, with DRB1 alleles having the most associated TCRs and HLA-C alleles having the fewest. The only immune exposure information available for the cohort was CMV serostatus. Compared with equally common non-associated chains, HLA-associated TCR beta chains in a later analysis were more clonally expanded and had lower generation probabilities. Across donors, most TCR sequences were observed very rarely, whereas some public TCRs were present in many individuals.

The cohort consisted of hundreds of healthy bone marrow donors. All cohort members were sampled while nominally healthy, although unrecorded immune exposures were likely present. The donor tested CMV seronegative, placing the donor among the roughly 400 seronegative members of the cohort. Each donor provided a peripheral blood sample, and peripheral blood mononuclear cells were used for TCR beta sequencing. Genomic DNA was extracted from the blood cell samples with the Qiagen DNeasy Blood Extraction Kit. CDR1 PRHDT and CDR2 FYEKMQ were looked up in the germline V gene (reference sequence). The CDR3 numbers 16 residues from cysteine through phenylalanine. Only the CDR3 part of the read is kept: 48 bases, read in frame from the first base. V and J are trimmed by 0 bases and 1 base, and the gene matches miss 5 bases of the junction. Regarding this clone: Its antigen target is currently unknown. There are no base qualities to consult, and no much larger clone falls within one base.

Libraries were constructed by the immunoSEQ multiplex PCR assay. For the multiplex PCR, a mixture combining 60 forward primers for TCR Vbeta segments and 13 reverse primers for TCR Jbeta segments was used. Amplification of the CDR3 region of rearranged TCR beta genes was performed with a multiplex PCR assay on genomic DNA. On the Illumina HiSeq System, the amplified TCR beta libraries were sequenced as 87-base-pair reads. Concerning the study's data processing: A later analysis counted tens of millions of unique TCR beta chains across the 666 repertoires, and 10 million to 12 million of these chains were shared by at least two donors. Raw reads were error-corrected and collapsed into unique sequences with a nearest-neighbor algorithm that merged closely related sequences to remove PCR and sequencing errors. Alignment of CDR3 sequences to IMGT reference sequences was used to assign V, D and J gene segments. Each retained sequence needed at least a six-nucleotide match to both a V gene segment and a J gene segment. Rearrangements were classified as productive when the CDR3 lacked stop codons and remained in frame with V and J, and all other rearrangements were classified as non-productive. CDR3 was defined according to IMGT convention as the region running from the second conserved V-encoded cysteine to the conserved J-encoded phenylalanine. Sequences without an unambiguous match to a single V gene segment were excluded from the earlier analysis of a few hundred of the donors. An earlier analysis of almost 600 of the donors classified V segments as functional when productive rearrangements were above 56.7% and as segregating when the standard deviation between donors was above 5%. A statistical classification framework was built for diagnosing cytomegalovirus status from the catalog of TCR beta chain sequences. In a later analysis, V and J genes were assigned by comparing TCR nucleotide sequences against IMGT/GENE-DB human TR gene sequences. In a later analysis, CDR3 sequences and most-parsimonious VDJ recombination scenarios were assigned using the TCRdist pipeline. A later analysis defined each TCR beta chain by its CDR3 amino acid sequence plus V-gene family, and excluded reads lacking a unique V-gene family. As a way to deal with suspected cross-contamination and a sequencing artifact, a later analysis dropped under 600 nucleotide sequences that were highly shared and had low generation probability. A later analysis calculated a clonal expansion index for each public chain from normalized within-repertoire ranks of inferred template counts. A later analysis computed generation probabilities with a VDJ recombination model fitted to out-of-frame rearrangements, and checked the results against IGoR. In a later analysis, TCR-TCR, TCR-HLA and TCR-CMV co-occurrence was scored with hypergeometric tests, and a repertoire-size bias correction was applied to TCR pairs. In a later analysis, false discovery rates were estimated by permuting HLA or CMV assignments 20 times. In a later analysis, co-occurring TCRs were grouped using DBSCAN, and TCRdist sequence similarity was added for clustering within HLA-allele-positive subsets. Co-occurrence clustering excluded repertoires with fewer than 30,000 or more than 120,000 public chains, plus five with anomalous nucleotide sharing. The immuneACCESS repertoire file appears here via TCRdb, limited to in-frame rearrangements. These files lack a portion of the clones; in checked studies, under half of the deficit traces to unresolved V genes, and the cause of the others is not known. That table gives V, J and clone size, and the DNA gave D and trimming. Present in this sample are about 93,000 clones, around 81% of which were seen just once. 0.45% to 0.6% of the sample is in the top ten clones.

The sequencing input was PBMCs. Recombination connected TRBV13 to TRBJ1-1, with 7 central nucleotides matching TRBD1. The TCR comes from a man younger than 40 in good health and CMV-seronegative. In nucleotides, the sequence is TGTGCCAGCAGCTTAGGGGTGACAGGGCAGAACACTGAAGCTTTCTTT. Translation gives CASSLGVTGQNTEAFF.